This T cell receptor (beta chain) appears in the sequencing data of a study of cytomegalovirus exposure and HLA in healthy donors. Researchers ran the PCR with 60 Vbeta and 13 Jbeta primers. The table came from immunoSEQ multiplex PCR; TCRdb's copy has only in-frame clones and leaves some out. The repertoire has about 110,000 clones, approximately 70% of them found once; the top ten carry 8.5% to 9.5%. General study findings and limits: Likely technical artifact: a cluster of highly shared sequence variants. The authors later linked a missense DCLRE1C variant to TCR beta V- and J-gene trimming. Cytomegalovirus status, reportedly, was diagnosed with high specificity and sensitivity by the classifier.

With regard to this clone: Its cognate antigen is unknown.

Germline-derived CDR1 and CDR2 are MGHRA and YSYEKL. V was clipped by 5 bases and J by 2 bases; unmatched bases: 6. The CDR3 has 16 amino acids. The sequence was collected from a man aged 30-40 years in good health and CMV-seropositive. The chain combines TRBV4-1 with TRBJ2-3; 11 nucleotides line up with TRBD2. What was sequenced was PBMCs. The chain's CDR3 is CASSSGTSGYTDTQYF. CDR3 sequence (DNA): TGCGCCAGCAGCTCCGGGACTAGCGGTTACACAGATACGCAGTATTTT.